This T cell receptor (beta chain) was documented in a study of blood T cell repertoires in COVID-19. In the authors' methods: Amplification of reference gene primers provided the estimated nucleated cell counts. The assay was immunoSEQ multiplex PCR, and TCRdb's table has in-frame clones only and misses some. V, J and clone size are those of that table, while D and trimming were read from the DNA. The profile shows 120,000 to 150,000 clones, around four fifths of them singletons. This clone has only one observation. The TCR originated in a woman in her thirties or forties with active or convalescent COVID-19. Sequenced: peripheral blood.

The CDR3 DNA reads TGCGCCAGCAGCGTCTATTACTATGGCTACACCTTC. Translated: CASSVYYYGYTF. The genes are TRBV5-1 and TRBJ1-2, with D uncertain. Trimming shortened V by 4 bases and J by 3 bases, and 7 bases separated the two germline ends. This CDR3 region has 12 residues. CDR1 is SGHRS, CDR2 YFSETQ, per germline.